This entry lists 25 T cell receptor beta chains sequenced from one sample in a study of shared clonotypes between healthy human individuals (dated by TCRdb to 2018 to 2020). Receptor amplification or capture employed the immunoSEQ multiplex PCR assay. In its TCRdb copy, this immuneACCESS table keeps in-frame sequences only and misses some clones. Where compared with another copy, unresolved V genes explain less than half of these, and the others have no known cause. The sample yields 450,000 to 600,000 clones; 75% to 85% were counted once. The top ten constitute under 15% of the sample. The sample taken for sequencing was PBMCs. The receptors come from a woman aged 40 to 50 in good health. Some clones in this sample may be carry-over from other donors' samples.

The chain uses TRBV4-1 and TRBJ2-7; D gene ambiguous. CDR1 and CDR2 from the germline V gene are MGHRA and YSYEKL. Trimming took 4 bases from V and 7 from J, leaving 17 bases between them. The CDR3 is made up of 14 amino acids. The CDR3 DNA follows: TGCGCCAGCAGCCCTCAGATTGGGTCGGAGGAGCAGTACTTC. Translated: CASSPQIGSEEQYF.

The chain has TRBV29-1 and TRBJ1-4; D may be TRBD1 (6 bases). The CDR3 has 13 amino acids. V gave up 4 bases and J gave up 8 bases, with 14 bases separating them. Germline V CDR1 and CDR2: SQVTM, ANQGSEA. CDR3 in DNA: TGCAGCGTTGTAAGCAGGGGCGGAGAAAAACTGTTTTTT. Protein: CSVVSRGGEKLFF.

V is TRBV19 and J is TRBJ1-3; D is ambiguous. The germline CDR1 and CDR2 sequences are LNHDA and SQIVND (reference sequence). The CDR3 consists of 14 residues. V was cut by 3 bases and J by 4 bases, with 10 bases left in between. The CDR3 is CASSIERIGNTIYF. CDR3 DNA sequence: TGTGCCAGTAGTATTGAGCGGATCGGAAACACCATATATTTT.

V and J are TRBV7-3 and TRBJ2-1; tentative D call: TRBD2 (5 bases). This CDR3 is built from 14 residues. Germline V gives CDR1 SGHTA, CDR2 FQGTGA. V lost 5 bases to trimming and J lost 5 bases, with 13 bases between them. In DNA, the CDR3 is TGTGCCAGCAGCGCGCACCGGGAAAACAATGAGCAGTTCTTC. It encodes CASSAHRENNEQFF.

This rearrangement joins TRBV7-8 to TRBJ1-3; TRBD1 agrees at 9 bases. CDR3 length: 16 residues. The germline V gene encodes CDR1 SGHVS and CDR2 FQNEAQ. Germline trimming cut 5 bases from V and 5 bases from J; bases unmatched to any gene: 10. The CDR3, as DNA: TGTGCCAGCAGCCCCGCGGGACAGGGATCGAGAAACACCATATATTTT. It codes for CASSPAGQGSRNTIYF.

This chain links TRBV18 with TRBJ2-3; D possibly matches TRBD1 or TRBD2 (5 bases each). V was pared by 5 bases and J by 3 bases, with 12 bases between. Germline V gene sequence: CDR1 KGHSH, CDR2 LQKENI. The CDR3 is 14 amino acids. The CDR3 nucleotides are TGTGCCAGCTCATCGGGGCCAGGGACAGATACGCAGTATTTT. It is translated as CASSSGPGTDTQYF. The whole variable domain, filled in from reference TRBV18 and TRBJ2-3, reads NAGVMQNPRHLVRRRGQEARLRCSPMKGHSHVYWYRQLPEEGLKFMVYLQKENIIDESGMPKERFSAEFPKEGPSILRIQQVVRGDSAAYFCASSSGPGTDTQYFGPGTRLTVL.

This chain uses TRBV5-4 with TRBJ2-3; D call uncertain. Between the trimmed V and J ends, which lost 2 bases and 4 bases, there was a span of 8 bases. This CDR3 spans 13 amino acids. In germline, CDR1 is SGHNT, CDR2 YYREEE (reference sequence). The CDR3 region is CASSLVDADTQYF. DNA for the CDR3: TGTGCCAGCAGCTTAGTCGACGCAGATACGCAGTATTTT.

Written as DNA, the CDR3 is TGTGCCAGCAACAAAGACAGCTATGGCTACACCTTC. Translating it yields CASNKDSYGYTF. The rearrangement joins TRBV7-9 to TRBJ1-2; D may be TRBD1 (5 bases). Germline assignment: CDR1 SEHNR and CDR2 FQNEAQ (reference sequence). The CDR3 spans 12 residues. The germline V and J ends were trimmed by 7 bases and 4 bases, with 10 bases remaining between them. The complete variable domain, with remaining parts taken from reference TRBV7-9 and TRBJ1-2, reads DTGVSQNPRHKITKRGQNVTFRCDPISEHNRLYWYRQTLGQGPEFLTYFQNEAQLEKSRLLSDRFSAERPKGSFSTLEIQRTEQGDSAMYLCASNKDSYGYTFGSGTRLTVV.

CDR3 amino acids: CASRRSTGNTIYF. CDR3 nucleotide sequence: TGTGCCAGCAGACGGAGTACTGGAAACACCATATATTTT. This chain links TRBV11-2 with TRBJ1-3; no clear D gene. V dropped 6 bases and J dropped 2 bases, with 8 bases sitting between them. From germline, CDR1 is SGHAT and CDR2 FQNNGV. The CDR3 consists of 13 residues.

This clone appeared a few times. The chain has TRBV10-3 and TRBJ2-7, with 8 bases aligning to TRBD2. V was clipped by 4 bases and J by 1 base; unmatched bases: 3. The CDR3 has 14 residues. Germline CDR1 ENHRY, CDR2 SYGVKD. The CDR3 region has the DNA TGTGCCATCAGTGTACTAGCGGCTTCCTACGAGCAGTACTTC. Protein product: CAISVLAASYEQYF.

The chain links TRBV5-1 to TRBJ1-2, with D uncertain. Germline CDR1 reads SGHRS; CDR2 reads YFSETQ. Deletions cut 0 bases from V and 7 bases from J, with 10 bases between. The CDR3 contains 13 residues. CDR3 protein: CASSLAQNGGYTF. The CDR3 DNA sequence: TGCGCCAGCAGCTTGGCACAGAATGGTGGCTACACCTTC.

As concerns this clone: A far larger clone is a single base away, which makes a read error likely. This chain connects TRBV30 to TRBJ1-1; 9 nucleotides match TRBD1. CDR1 and CDR2 from the germline V gene are GTSNPN and SVGIG (reference sequence). V dropped 7 bases and J dropped 1; count of bases not matched to a gene: 13. This CDR3 is built from 16 residues. This CDR3 reads CAYMVPGQGSNTEAFF. The CDR3 coding sequence is TGTGCCTACATGGTCCCGGGACAGGGATCGAACACTGAAGCTTTCTTT.

The chain links TRBV18 to TRBJ1-1; the D gene is possibly TRBD1 (6 bases). Germline V lookup: CDR1 KGHSH, CDR2 LQKENI. Trimming left V 4 bases short and J 0 bases short, with 12 bases between. This CDR3 spans 15 amino acids. The DNA for the CDR3 is TGTGCCAGCTCACTAAGGACAGTAATGAACACTGAAGCTTTCTTT. Translating gives CASSLRTVMNTEAFF.

The chain has TRBV2 and TRBJ2-7; D ambiguous. This CDR3 has 13 residues. The germline V gene encodes CDR1 SNHLY and CDR2 FYNNEI. V lost 6 bases and J lost 2, with 11 bases in between. This CDR3 reads CASSRPPTYEQYF. The CDR3 DNA reads as TGTGCCAGCAGCCGACCCCCGACCTACGAGCAGTACTTC.

This chain connects TRBV2 to TRBJ2-7; D remains unclear. This CDR3 region has 13 residues. The V and J ends lost 6 bases and 1 base respectively, with 10 bases between them. Germline V gene data show CDR1 as SNHLY and CDR2 as FYNNEI. For the CDR3, the DNA is TGTGCCAGCAGACCCACCCCTTCCTACGAGCAGTACTTC. Protein sequence: CASRPTPSYEQYF.

The chain employs TRBV5-1 and TRBJ2-7; TRBD2 agrees at 7 bases. V dropped 0 bases and J dropped 6; count of bases not matched to a gene: 0. Germline assignment: CDR1 SGHRS and CDR2 YFSETQ. The CDR3 is 12 residues long. CDR3 sequence: CASSLERGEQYF. The CDR3 DNA follows: TGCGCCAGCAGCTTGGAGCGGGGCGAGCAGTACTTC.

The rearrangement links TRBV7-3 to TRBJ2-2, with a weak D call TRBD2 (6 bases). CDR3 size: 15 residues. The germline V and J ends were trimmed by 2 bases and 0 bases, with 7 bases remaining between them. CDR1 is SGHTA and CDR2 is FQGTGA in the germline V gene. The CDR3 loop is CASSLRGANTGELFF. The CDR3 DNA follows: TGTGCCAGCAGCTTACGCGGGGCGAACACCGGGGAGCTGTTTTTT.

This chain connects TRBV19 to TRBJ1-5; the D gene is possibly TRBD1 (5 bases). CDR1 is LNHDA, CDR2 SQIVND, per germline (reference sequence). V was cut by 6 bases and J by 0 bases, with 18 bases left in between. The CDR3 extends over 17 amino acids. In DNA, the CDR3 is TGTGCCAGTAGGGGCAGGGTGACCACTCTTAGCAATCAGCCCCAGCATTTT. It is translated as CASRGRVTTLSNQPQHF.

The V and J genes are TRBV27 and TRBJ2-7; possible D gene TRBD1, 7 bases. The CDR3 extends over 16 amino acids. Germline-derived CDR1 and CDR2 are MNHEY and SMNVEV (reference sequence). Trimming removed 1 base from V and 3 bases from J, with 16 bases in between. In DNA, the CDR3 is TGTGCCAGCAGTTTATTTCCCGCCAGGGGGGTCTACGAGCAGTACTTC. This encodes CASSLFPARGVYEQYF.

This clone was seen a few times. The chain carries TRBV28 and TRBJ1-5; no clear D gene. This CDR3 is built from 12 residues. The ends were cut back, 6 bases at V and 4 bases at J, with 7 bases in the middle. Germline V gene data show CDR1 as MDHEN and CDR2 as SYDVKM. The CDR3 protein is CASSRPNQPQHF. DNA for the CDR3: TGTGCCAGCAGCAGGCCAAATCAGCCCCAGCATTTT.

As to this clone: Other DNA sequences within the sample encode an identical CDR3. V usage is TRBV6-1 and J usage is TRBJ2-1, with TRBD2 identical over 7 bases. The V and J ends lost 2 bases and 2 bases, in that order; junction bases with no gene match: 3. The CDR3 length is 15 residues. Germline CDR1 and CDR2: MNHNS and SASEGT. The CDR3 DNA reads TGTGCCAGCAGTGAACAGGCGGGAGCCTACAATGAGCAGTTCTTC. Its translation is CASSEQAGAYNEQFF.

This rearrangement joins TRBV4-2 to TRBJ1-1; D not certain. Germline V CDR1 and CDR2: LGHNA, YNFKEQ. Between the trimmed V and J ends, which lost 0 bases and 2 bases, there was a span of 10 bases. This CDR3 has 15 amino acids. CDR3 in amino acids: CASSQEDSINTEAFF. The CDR3, as DNA: TGTGCCAGCAGCCAAGAGGACTCGATTAACACTGAAGCTTTCTTT.

The V and J genes are TRBV6-4 and TRBJ2-7; 9 bases line up with TRBD2. The CDR3 runs to 15 residues. The junction had 8 bases not matched to a gene; V was cut back by 7 bases and J by 1 base. Germline lookup yields CDR1 MRHNA and CDR2 SNTAGT. The CDR3 sequence: CASKWEREVSYEQYF. CDR3 DNA: TGTGCCAGCAAGTGGGAGCGGGAGGTTTCCTACGAGCAGTACTTC.

The V call is TRBV5-4, the J call TRBJ2-7, with 13 nucleotides matching TRBD2. CDR3 length: 15 amino acids. The germline V gene encodes CDR1 SGHNT and CDR2 YYREEE (reference sequence). V lost 4 bases, J lost 4 bases, and 5 bases stayed unmatched. CDR3 residues: CASSSGLAGVYEQYF. Here the CDR3 DNA reads TGTGCCAGCAGCAGCGGACTAGCGGGAGTGTACGAGCAGTACTTC.

This rearrangement joins TRBV7-9 to TRBJ2-2, with 8 positions matching TRBD2. V was pared by 1 base and J by 6 bases, with 4 bases of the junction left unmatched. CDR1 is SEHNR and CDR2 is FQNEAQ in the germline V gene (reference sequence). This CDR3 contains 15 residues. The CDR3, as DNA: TGTGCCAGCAGCTTAGTCTCGCGGGAGGCCGGGGAGCTGTTTTTT. This sequence encodes CASSLVSREAGELFF.